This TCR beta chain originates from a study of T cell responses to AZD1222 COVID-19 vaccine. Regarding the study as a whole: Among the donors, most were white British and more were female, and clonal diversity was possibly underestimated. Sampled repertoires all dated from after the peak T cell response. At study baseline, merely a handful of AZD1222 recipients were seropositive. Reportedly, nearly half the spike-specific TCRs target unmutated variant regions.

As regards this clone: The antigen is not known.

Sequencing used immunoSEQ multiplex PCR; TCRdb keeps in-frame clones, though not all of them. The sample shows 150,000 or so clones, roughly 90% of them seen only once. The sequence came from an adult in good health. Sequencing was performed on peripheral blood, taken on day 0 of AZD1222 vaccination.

The DNA for the CDR3 is TGTGCCAGCAGCGTCCCGACTAGCGAGAACACCGGGGAGCTGTTTTTT. Protein product: CASSVPTSENTGELFF. The chain combines TRBV9 with TRBJ2-2; 8 bases agree with TRBD2. Germline V CDR1 and CDR2: SGDLS, YYNGEE. Germline trimming cut 2 bases from V and 1 base from J; bases unmatched to any gene: 4. This CDR3 comprises 16 residues.